This TCR beta chain originates from a study of T cell responses to AZD1222 COVID-19 vaccine. Profiling relied on immunoSEQ multiplex PCR, and the TCRdb table lists in-frame clones only, not all of them. The table records around 140,000 clones, 85% to 90% of them present only once. Notes on this clone: Its antigen is unidentified.

V gave up 0 bases and J gave up 6 bases, with 6 bases separating them. The CDR3 is 12 amino acids. Per germline, CDR1 SGHRS and CDR2 YFSETQ. Overall study findings and caveats: At 160-218 and 743-854, vaccine-associated CD4 TCRs were dominant, and they spanned spike. Variant regions that are unmutated are reportedly the target of nearly half of spike-specific TCRs. Breadth and depth of Spike-specific TCRs rose after two AZD1222 doses. The donors showed a predominance of white British ancestry and of females, with possible underestimation of clonal diversity.

The input for sequencing was peripheral blood, taken 28 days after the second AZD1222 dose. This receptor was obtained from an adult who received the AZD1222 COVID-19 vaccine. The chain is built from TRBV5-1 and TRBJ1-2; D not resolved. The CDR3 protein is CASSLESNGYTF. The CDR3 DNA follows: TGCGCCAGCAGCTTGGAGTCGAATGGCTACACCTTC.